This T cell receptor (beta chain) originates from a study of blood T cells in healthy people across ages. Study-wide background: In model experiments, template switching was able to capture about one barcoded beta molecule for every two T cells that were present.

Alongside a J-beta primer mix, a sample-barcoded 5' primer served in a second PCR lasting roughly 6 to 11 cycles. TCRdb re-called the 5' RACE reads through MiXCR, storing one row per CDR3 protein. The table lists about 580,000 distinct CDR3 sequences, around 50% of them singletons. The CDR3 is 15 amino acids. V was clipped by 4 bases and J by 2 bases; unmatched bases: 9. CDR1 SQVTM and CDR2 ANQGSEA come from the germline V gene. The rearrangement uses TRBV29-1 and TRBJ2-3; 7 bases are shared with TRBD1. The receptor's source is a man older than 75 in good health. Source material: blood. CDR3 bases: TGCAGCGTTGCCCGACAGGGCCTCGCCACAGATACGCAGTATTTT. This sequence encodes CSVARQGLATDTQYF.